Given below is one T cell receptor (beta chain) in context. Its antigen remains unknown. This record belongs to a study of T cell responses to AZD1222 COVID-19 vaccine. Study-wide results and limits: Following two doses of AZD1222, Spike-specific TCR breadth and depth rose. Females outnumbered males among donors, who were mostly white British; clonal diversity was possibly underestimated. Reportedly, close to half of spike-specific TCRs are directed against unmutated variant regions.

CDR1 is MNHEY and CDR2 is SVGAGI in the germline V gene. The V gene end was trimmed by 5 bases and the J gene end by 7 bases; junction bases not matched to a gene: 3. The CDR3 loop spans 14 amino acids. Second-dose intervals of approximately 4 or approximately 12 weeks were pooled. Using immunoSEQ multiplex PCR, the repertoire was profiled, and TCRdb retains in-frame clones only, with some absent. The repertoire has some 100,000 clones, around 84% of them found once; the top ten carry under 20%. Sequencing used peripheral blood, obtained 28 days after the second AZD1222 dose. The chain has TRBV6-5 and TRBJ1-6; TRBD1 aligns across 9 bases. The clonotype comes from an adult who received the AZD1222 COVID-19 vaccine. The DNA of the CDR3 is TGTGCCAGCAGTCACGGACAGGGGAATTCACCCCTCCACTTT. It yields the protein CASSHGQGNSPLHF.